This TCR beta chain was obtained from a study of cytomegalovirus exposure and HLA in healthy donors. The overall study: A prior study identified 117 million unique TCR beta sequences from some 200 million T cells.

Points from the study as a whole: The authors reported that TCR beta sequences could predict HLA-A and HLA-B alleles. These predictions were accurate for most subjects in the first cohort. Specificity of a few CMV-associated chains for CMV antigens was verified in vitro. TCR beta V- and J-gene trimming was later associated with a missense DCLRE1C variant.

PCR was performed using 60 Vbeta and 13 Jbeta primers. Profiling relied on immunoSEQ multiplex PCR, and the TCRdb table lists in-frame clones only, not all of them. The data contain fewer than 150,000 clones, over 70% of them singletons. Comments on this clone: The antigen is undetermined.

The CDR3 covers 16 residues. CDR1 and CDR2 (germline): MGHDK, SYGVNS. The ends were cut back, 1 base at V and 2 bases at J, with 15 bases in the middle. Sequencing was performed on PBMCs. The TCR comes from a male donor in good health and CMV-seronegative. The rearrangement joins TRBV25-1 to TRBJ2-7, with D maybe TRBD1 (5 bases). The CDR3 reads CASSEWGRVTTYEQYF. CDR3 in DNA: TGTGCCAGCAGTGAATGGGGCAGGGTGACGACCTACGAGCAGTACTTC.